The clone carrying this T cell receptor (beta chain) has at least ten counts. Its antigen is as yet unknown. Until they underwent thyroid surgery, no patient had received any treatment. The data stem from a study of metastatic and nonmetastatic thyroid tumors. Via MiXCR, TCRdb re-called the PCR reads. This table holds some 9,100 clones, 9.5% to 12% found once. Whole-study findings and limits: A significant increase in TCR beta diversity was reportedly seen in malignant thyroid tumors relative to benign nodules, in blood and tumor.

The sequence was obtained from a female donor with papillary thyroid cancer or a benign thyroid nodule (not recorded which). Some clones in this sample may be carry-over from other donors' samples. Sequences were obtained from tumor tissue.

The CDR3 sequence is CASSPPGGMQETQYF. In nucleotides, the CDR3 is TGTGCCAGCAGCCCCCCAGGAGGGATGCAAGAGACCCAGTACTTC. The chain combines TRBV11-2 with TRBJ2-5, with a weak D call TRBD2 (6 bases). The V end was cut by 5 bases, the J end by 2 bases, with 15 bases between. This CDR3 spans 15 amino acids. CDR1 is SGHAT, CDR2 FQNNGV, per germline.